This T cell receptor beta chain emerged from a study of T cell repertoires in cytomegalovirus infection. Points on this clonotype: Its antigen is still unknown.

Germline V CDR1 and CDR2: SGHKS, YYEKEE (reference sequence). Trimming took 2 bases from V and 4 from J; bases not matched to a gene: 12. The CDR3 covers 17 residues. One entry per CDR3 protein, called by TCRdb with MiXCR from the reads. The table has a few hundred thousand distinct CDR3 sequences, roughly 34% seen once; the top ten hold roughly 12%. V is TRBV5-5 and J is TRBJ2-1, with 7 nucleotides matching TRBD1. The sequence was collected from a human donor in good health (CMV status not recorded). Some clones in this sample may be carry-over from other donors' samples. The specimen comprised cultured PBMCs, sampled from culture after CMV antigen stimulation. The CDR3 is CASSLLAGGRTYNEQFF. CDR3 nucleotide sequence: TGTGCCAGCAGCTTATTGGCAGGGGGACGTACGTACAATGAGCAGTTCTTC.